The 6 T cell receptor beta chains below all came from one sample that was sequenced in a study of CD8 T cells in ankylosing spondylitis. TCRdb passed the 5' RACE reads through MiXCR, listing each CDR3 protein once. In the table there are approximately 350,000 distinct CDR3 sequences, roughly 20% of which are singletons. The sequenced material came from blood, either unsorted or a sorted T cell fraction (not recorded which). The receptor set was obtained from a male donor with ankylosing spondylitis or in good health (not recorded which).

The V and J genes are TRBV6-1 and TRBJ2-1; 10 bases match TRBD2. Germline CDR1 and CDR2: MNHNS and SASEGT. V gave up 4 bases and J gave up 6 bases; unmatched junction bases: 9. The CDR3 extends over 16 amino acids. CDR3 in amino acids: CASSGPSGGPGNEQFF. In nucleotides, the CDR3 is TGTGCCAGCAGTGGCCCTAGCGGGGGACCTGGCAATGAGCAGTTCTTC.

The rearrangement uses TRBV3-1 and TRBJ2-2; D uncertain. This CDR3 comprises 15 residues. Germline V gene data show CDR1 as LGHDT and CDR2 as YNNKEL (reference sequence). Deletions cut 6 bases from V and 4 bases from J, with 15 bases between. CDR3 nucleotides: TGTGCCAGCAGTCCCCGTGCCGCGAGCACCGGGGAGCTGTTTTTT. Its translation is CASSPRAASTGELFF. Full variable domain (outside the CDR3, taken from reference TRBV3-1 and TRBJ2-2): DTAVSQTPKYLVTQMGNDKSIKCEQNLGHDTMYWYKQDSKKFLKIMFSYNNKELIINETVPNRFSPKSPDKAHLNLHINSLELGDSAVYFCASSPRAASTGELFFGEGSRLTVL.

The CDR3 DNA sequence: TGTGCCAGCAGCTTAGATGCGTACAGGGGGGATGAGGAGACCCAGTACTTC. Amino acid sequence: CASSLDAYRGDEETQYF. The gene calls are TRBV11-2 and TRBJ2-5, with 8 bases fitting TRBD1. The CDR3 loop spans 17 amino acids. J lost 5 bases, V lost 0 bases, and 11 bases had no gene match. Per germline, CDR1 SGHAT and CDR2 FQNNGV.

The chain recombines TRBV4-1 with TRBJ1-5; maybe TRBD1 (6 bases). Germline CDR1 reads MGHRA; CDR2 reads YSYEKL. The CDR3 sequence is 13 residues long. Trimming stripped 4 bases from V and 7 bases from J, with 11 bases between. The CDR3 sequence is CASSLGRGQPQHF. CDR3 bases: TGCGCCAGCAGCCTCGGCAGGGGCCAGCCCCAGCATTTT.

This clonotype was picked up many times. The V call is TRBV12-3 or TRBV12-4, the J call TRBJ1-3; maybe TRBD1 (5 bases). V was shortened by 3 bases and J by 2 bases, with 8 bases between the two germline ends. The CDR3 is 14 amino acids. The CDR3 is CASSFWGTGNTIYF. The CDR3 DNA reads as TGTGCCAGCAGTTTTTGGGGCACTGGAAACACCATATATTTT.

There are a few counts of this clonotype. The chain carries TRBV6-5 and TRBJ2-2; the D gene is possibly TRBD2 (5 bases). CDR3 size: 15 residues. Germline values: CDR1 MNHEY, CDR2 SVGAGI. The V end was cut by 3 bases, the J end by 4 bases, with 12 bases between. The DNA for the CDR3 is TGTGCCAGCAGTTATAGTAGCGTAGTCACCGGGGAGCTGTTTTTT. Protein product: CASSYSSVVTGELFF.